This record covers a single T cell receptor beta chain. Its antigen is undetermined. CDR1 is LNHDA and CDR2 is SQIVND in the germline V gene (reference sequence). There are 15 residues in the CDR3. With 8 bases clipped from V and 2 bases from J, the junction kept 9 bases outside the gene matches. This entry is derived from a study of T cell responses to AZD1222 COVID-19 vaccine. Second-dose groups at about 4 or about 12 weeks were pooled. General study results and limits: Just a handful of AZD1222 recipients were seropositive at baseline. Clonal diversity was possibly underestimated, and the donors were mostly white British, with more females. Rises in breadth and depth of Spike-specific TCRs came after two AZD1222 doses.

Using immunoSEQ multiplex PCR, the repertoire was profiled, and TCRdb retains in-frame clones only, with some absent. Found here are about 31,000 clones, 85% to 90% of them singletons; the top ten hold less than 15%. The sample consisted of peripheral blood, taken 28 days after the second AZD1222 dose. The chain joins TRBV19 to TRBJ2-3, with 8 bases matching TRBD1. The receptor comes from an adult who received the AZD1222 COVID-19 vaccine. As DNA, the CDR3 is TGTGCCAGTTCAGGGGGGACAGGCTACACAGATACGCAGTATTTT. Residues: CASSGGTGYTDTQYF.